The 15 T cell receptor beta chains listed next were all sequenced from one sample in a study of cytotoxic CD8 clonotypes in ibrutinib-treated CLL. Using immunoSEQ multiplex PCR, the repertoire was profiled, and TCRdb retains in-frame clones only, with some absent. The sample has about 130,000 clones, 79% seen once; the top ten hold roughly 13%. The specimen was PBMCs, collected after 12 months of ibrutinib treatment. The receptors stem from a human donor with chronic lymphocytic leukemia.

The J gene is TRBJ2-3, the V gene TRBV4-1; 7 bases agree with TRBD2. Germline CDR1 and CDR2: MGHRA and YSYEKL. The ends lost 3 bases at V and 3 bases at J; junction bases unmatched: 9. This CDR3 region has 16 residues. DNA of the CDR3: TGCGCCAGCAGCCAGGCCGCGGGAGTCTTAACAGATACGCAGTATTTT. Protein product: CASSQAAGVLTDTQYF.

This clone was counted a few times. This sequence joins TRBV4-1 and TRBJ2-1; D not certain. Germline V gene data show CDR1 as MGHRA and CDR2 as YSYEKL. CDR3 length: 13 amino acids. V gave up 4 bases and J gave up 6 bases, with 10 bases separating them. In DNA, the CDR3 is TGCGCCAGCAGCCTGAGGAGAGTCAATGAGCAGTTCTTC. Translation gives CASSLRRVNEQFF.

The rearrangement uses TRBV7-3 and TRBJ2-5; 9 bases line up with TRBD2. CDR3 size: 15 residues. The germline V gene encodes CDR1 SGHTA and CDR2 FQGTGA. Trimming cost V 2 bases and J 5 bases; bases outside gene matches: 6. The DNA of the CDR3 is TGTGCCAGCAGCTTAGGGGCTAGCGGGATTGAGACCCAGTACTTC. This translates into CASSLGASGIETQYF. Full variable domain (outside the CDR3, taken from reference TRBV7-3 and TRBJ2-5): GAGVSQTPSNKVTEKGKYVELRCDPISGHTALYWYRQSLGQGPEFLIYFQGTGAADDSGLPNDRFFAVRPEGSVSTLKIQRTERGDSAVYLCASSLGASGIETQYFGPGTRLLVL.

The CDR3 reads CASSLDVTTQETQYF. The CDR3 region has the DNA TGTGCCAGCAGCTTAGATGTGACAACACAAGAGACCCAGTACTTC. This chain uses TRBV7-2 with TRBJ2-5; D is uncertain. The CDR3 length is 15 residues. The germline V gene has CDR1 SGHTA and CDR2 FQGNSA. V lost 1 base, J lost 2 bases, and 11 bases lay in between.

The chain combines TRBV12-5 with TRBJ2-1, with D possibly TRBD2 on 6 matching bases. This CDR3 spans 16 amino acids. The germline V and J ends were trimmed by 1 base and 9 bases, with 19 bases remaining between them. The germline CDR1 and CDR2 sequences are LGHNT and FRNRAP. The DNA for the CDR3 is TGTGCTAGTGGTTTGGGAGGGACTGGGGGTAGTGGTGAGCAGTTCTTC. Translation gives CASGLGGTGGSGEQFF.

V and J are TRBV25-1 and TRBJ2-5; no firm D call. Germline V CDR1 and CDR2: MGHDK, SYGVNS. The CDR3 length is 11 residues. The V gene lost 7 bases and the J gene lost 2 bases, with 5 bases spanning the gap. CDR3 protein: CASIKQETQYF. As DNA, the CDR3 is TGTGCCAGCATAAAGCAAGAGACCCAGTACTTC.

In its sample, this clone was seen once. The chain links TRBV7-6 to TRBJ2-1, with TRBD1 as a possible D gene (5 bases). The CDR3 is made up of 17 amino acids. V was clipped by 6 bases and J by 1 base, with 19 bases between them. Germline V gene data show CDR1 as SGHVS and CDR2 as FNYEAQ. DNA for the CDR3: TGTGCCAGCAGTTCATTCTGGAACAGGCAATCCTACAATGAGCAGTTCTTC. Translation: CASSSFWNRQSYNEQFF. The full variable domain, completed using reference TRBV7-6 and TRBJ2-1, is GAGVSQSPRYKVTKRGQDVALRCDPISGHVSLYWYRQALGQGPEFLTYFNYEAQQDKSGLPNDRFSAERPEGSISTLTIQRTEQRDSAMYRCASSSFWNRQSYNEQFFGPGTRLTVL.

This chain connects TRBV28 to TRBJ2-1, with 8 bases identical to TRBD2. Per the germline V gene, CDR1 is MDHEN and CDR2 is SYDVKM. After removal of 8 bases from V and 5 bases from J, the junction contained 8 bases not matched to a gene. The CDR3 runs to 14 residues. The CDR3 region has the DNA TGTGCCAGCTCCCCCCGTAGCGGGAACAATGAGCAGTTCTTC. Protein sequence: CASSPRSGNNEQFF.

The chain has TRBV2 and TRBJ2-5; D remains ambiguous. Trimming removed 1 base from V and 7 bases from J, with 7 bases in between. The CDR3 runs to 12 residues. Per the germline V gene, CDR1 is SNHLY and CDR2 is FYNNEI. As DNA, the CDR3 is TGTGCCAGCAGTGAAGTCTCGTGGACCCAGTACTTC. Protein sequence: CASSEVSWTQYF.

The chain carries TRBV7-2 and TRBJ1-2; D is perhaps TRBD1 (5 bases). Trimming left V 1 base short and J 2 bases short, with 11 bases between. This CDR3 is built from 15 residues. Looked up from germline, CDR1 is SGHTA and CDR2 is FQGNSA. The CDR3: CASSLGSQGNYGYTF. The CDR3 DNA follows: TGTGCCAGCAGCTTAGGGAGTCAGGGCAACTATGGCTACACCTTC.

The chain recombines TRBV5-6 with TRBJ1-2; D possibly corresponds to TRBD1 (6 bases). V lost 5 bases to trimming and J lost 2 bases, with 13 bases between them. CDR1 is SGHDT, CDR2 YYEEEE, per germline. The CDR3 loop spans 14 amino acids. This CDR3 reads CASSRTDRNYGYTF. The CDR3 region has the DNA TGTGCCAGCAGTAGAACGGACAGAAACTATGGCTACACCTTC.

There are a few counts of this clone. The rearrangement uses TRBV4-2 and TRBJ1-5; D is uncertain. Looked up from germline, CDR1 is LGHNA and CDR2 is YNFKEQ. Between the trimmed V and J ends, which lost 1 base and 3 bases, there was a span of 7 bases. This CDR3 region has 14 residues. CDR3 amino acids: CASSQVGVNQPQHF. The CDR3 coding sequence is TGTGCCAGCAGCCAAGTGGGTGTCAATCAGCCCCAGCATTTT.

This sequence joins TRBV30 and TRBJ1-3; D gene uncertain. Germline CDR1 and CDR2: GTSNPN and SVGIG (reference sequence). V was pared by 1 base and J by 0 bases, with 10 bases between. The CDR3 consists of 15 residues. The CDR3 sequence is CAWSALGSSGNTIYF. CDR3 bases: TGTGCCTGGAGTGCTCTAGGGAGCTCTGGAAACACCATATATTTT.

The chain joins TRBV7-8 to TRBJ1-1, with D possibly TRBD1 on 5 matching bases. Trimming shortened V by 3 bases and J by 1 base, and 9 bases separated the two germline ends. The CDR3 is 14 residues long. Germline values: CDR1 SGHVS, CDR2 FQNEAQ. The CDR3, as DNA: TGTGCCAGCAGCTTGACTGGACAGAACACTGAAGCTTTCTTT. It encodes CASSLTGQNTEAFF.

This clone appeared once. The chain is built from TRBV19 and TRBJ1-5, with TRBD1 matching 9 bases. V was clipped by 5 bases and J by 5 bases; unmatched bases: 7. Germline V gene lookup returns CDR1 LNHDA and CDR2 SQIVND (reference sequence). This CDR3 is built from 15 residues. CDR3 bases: TGTGCCAGTAGTTGGACAGGGGCCCAGGATCAGCCCCAGCATTTT. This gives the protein CASSWTGAQDQPQHF.